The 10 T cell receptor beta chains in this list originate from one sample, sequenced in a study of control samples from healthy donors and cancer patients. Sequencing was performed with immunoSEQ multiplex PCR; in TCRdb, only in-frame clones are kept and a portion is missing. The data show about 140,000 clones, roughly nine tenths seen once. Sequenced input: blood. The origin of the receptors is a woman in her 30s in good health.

The DNA of the CDR3 is TGTGCCAGCAGTGCAGAAAACTATGGCTACACCTTC. Encoded protein: CASSAENYGYTF. This chain joins TRBV2 and TRBJ1-2; D unclear. This CDR3 is 12 amino acids long. Looked up from germline, CDR1 is SNHLY and CDR2 is FYNNEI. V lost 4 bases and J lost 2, with 5 bases in between.

The CDR3 DNA follows: TGTGCCTGGAGTGTAGGGTGGGAGCAGTACTTC. Translated: CAWSVGWEQYF. The chain joins TRBV30 to TRBJ2-7; D is unclear. CDR3 length: 11 residues. Per the germline V gene, CDR1 is GTSNPN and CDR2 is SVGIG (reference sequence). V lost 0 bases and J lost 7, with 7 bases in between. The whole variable domain, filled in from reference TRBV30 and TRBJ2-7, reads SQTIHQWPATLVQPVGSPLSLECTVEGTSNPNLYWYRQAAGRGLQLLFYSVGIGQISSEVPQNLSASRPQDRQFILSSKKLLLSDSGFYLCAWSVGWEQYFGPGTRLTVT.

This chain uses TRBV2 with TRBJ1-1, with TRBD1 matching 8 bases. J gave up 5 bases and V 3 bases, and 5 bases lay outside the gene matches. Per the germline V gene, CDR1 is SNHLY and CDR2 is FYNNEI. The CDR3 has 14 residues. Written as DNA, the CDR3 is TGTGCCAGCAGTGACGACAGGGGTGGAACTGAAGCTTTCTTT. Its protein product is CASSDDRGGTEAFF.

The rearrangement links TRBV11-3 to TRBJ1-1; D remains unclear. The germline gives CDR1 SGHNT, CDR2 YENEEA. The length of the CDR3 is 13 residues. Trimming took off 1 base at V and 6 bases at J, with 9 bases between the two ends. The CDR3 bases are TGTGCCAGCAGCTTAGTTGCCGGGTCTGAAGCTTTCTTT. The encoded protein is CASSLVAGSEAFF.

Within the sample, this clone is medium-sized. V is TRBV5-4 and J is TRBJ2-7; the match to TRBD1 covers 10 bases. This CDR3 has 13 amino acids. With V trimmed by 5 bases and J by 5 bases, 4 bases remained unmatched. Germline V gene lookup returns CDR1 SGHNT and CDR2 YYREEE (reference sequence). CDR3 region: CASSGTGVHEQYF. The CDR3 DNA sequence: TGTGCCAGCAGTGGGACAGGGGTACACGAGCAGTACTTC.

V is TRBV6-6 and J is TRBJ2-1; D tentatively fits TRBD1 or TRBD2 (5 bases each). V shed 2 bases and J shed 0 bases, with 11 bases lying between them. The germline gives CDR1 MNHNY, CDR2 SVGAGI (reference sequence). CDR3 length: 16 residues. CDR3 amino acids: CASSYRGARSYNEQFF. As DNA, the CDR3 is TGTGCCAGCAGTTACCGAGGGGCCCGCTCCTACAATGAGCAGTTCTTC.

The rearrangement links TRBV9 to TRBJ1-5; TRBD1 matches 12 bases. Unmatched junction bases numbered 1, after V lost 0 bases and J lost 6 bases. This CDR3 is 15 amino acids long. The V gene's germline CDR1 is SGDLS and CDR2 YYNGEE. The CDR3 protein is CASSVGDRGPQPQHF. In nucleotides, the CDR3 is TGTGCCAGCAGCGTAGGGGACAGGGGGCCTCAGCCCCAGCATTTT.

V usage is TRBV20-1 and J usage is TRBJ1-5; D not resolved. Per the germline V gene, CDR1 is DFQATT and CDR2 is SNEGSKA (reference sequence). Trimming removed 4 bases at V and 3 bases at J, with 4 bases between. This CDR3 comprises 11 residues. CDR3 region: CSAIHNQPQHF. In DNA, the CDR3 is TGCAGTGCTATACACAATCAGCCCCAGCATTTT.

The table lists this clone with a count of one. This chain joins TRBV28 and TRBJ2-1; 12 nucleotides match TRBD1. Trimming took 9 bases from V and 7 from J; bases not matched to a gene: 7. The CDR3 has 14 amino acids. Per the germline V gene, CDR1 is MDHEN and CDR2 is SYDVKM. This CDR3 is CASLGQGAWNEQFF. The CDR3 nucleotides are TGTGCCAGTCTGGGACAGGGGGCGTGGAATGAGCAGTTCTTC.

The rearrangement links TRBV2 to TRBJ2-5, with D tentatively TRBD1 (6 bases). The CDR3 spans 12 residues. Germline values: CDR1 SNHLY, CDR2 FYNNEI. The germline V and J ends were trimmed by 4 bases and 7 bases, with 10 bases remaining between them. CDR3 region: CASSGGPGTQYF. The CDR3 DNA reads TGTGCCAGCAGTGGGGGGCCGGGGACCCAGTACTTC.